This TCR beta chain was recovered during a study of T cells in Graves' hyperthyroidism and ophthalmopathy (dated by TCRdb to the late 2010s). With respect to the entire study: Peripheral blood was collected at initial diagnosis, before any treatment. To identify TCR V-J signatures that set the groups apart, the researchers used a discovery cohort of 100 patients, made up of about 44 with Graves' ophthalmopathy and 57 with stable Graves' hyperthyroidism. Prospective prediction of ophthalmopathy was tested in an independent validation cohort of approximately 18 hyperthyroidism patients and 17 patients who later progressed to ophthalmopathy. The 100 or so discovery patients were divided at random into training and test sets in a 7:3 ratio. The study also compared thyroid tissue and blood T-cell repertoires from over 5 Graves' hyperthyroidism patients. After blood sampling, hyperthyroidism patients were treated with methimazole at a starting dose of 30 mg daily, and ophthalmopathy patients were treated with high-dose intravenous methylprednisolone. The paper describes TCR Vbeta CDR3 sequencing of 135 peripheral blood samples, made up of 43 ophthalmopathy patients, some 76 hyperthyroidism patients and 17 progressor patients. Overall study outcomes, separate from this receptor: No statistical method was used to set the sample size in advance, and investigators knew the group allocation. Most expanded thyroid clonotypes (frequency above 0.001) were also found in blood, which suggests that blood repertoires may mirror thyroid immune responses. In validation, the model predicted progression to ophthalmopathy a median of around six months before onset, with roughly 70% sensitivity and about 72% specificity. Ophthalmopathy was separated from stable hyperthyroidism by a 13 V-J signature model, with over 85% sensitivity and about 84% specificity obtained in cross-validation and 80%/75% obtained in testing.

In this sample, this clonotype turned up many times. What this receptor recognizes is not known. Nothing much larger sits one base from this clone, and base qualities are not available. CDR1 and CDR2 are drawn from the germline V gene: MDHEN, SYDVKM. The CDR3 numbers 13 residues from cysteine through phenylalanine. Just CDR3 DNA is preserved here, 39 bases in frame from base 1. Deletion took 7 bases off V and 5 bases off J, with a span of 14 bases between the germline ends. Stable Graves' hyperthyroidism was defined as no progression to ophthalmopathy during 18 months of follow-up. Hyperthyroidism patients were newly diagnosed, with disease duration under 2 months, and aged 18 to 65 years. Any patient with an uncontrolled infection, another autoimmune disease, pregnancy or lactation was excluded. Diagnoses were established on the basis of clinical symptoms, serum thyroxine and TRAb, thyroid ultrasound, and orbital computed tomography. PBMCs were separated from about 10 ml of fresh peripheral blood using Ficoll-Paque density gradient centrifugation. Trizol reagent was used to extract total RNA, and RNA quality was then checked on an Agilent 2100 Bioanalyzer.

Amplification of TCR beta CDR3 regions was carried out from RNA transcripts. A first-round RT-PCR of the TCR CDR3 used the HTBI primer set with the Qiagen OneStep RT-PCR kit. A second multiplex PCR round built the libraries, followed by size selection and purification. Sequencing of the libraries was done on an Illumina HiSeq2000 using paired-end 100 bp reads. Per the source publication's procedure: SOAPnuke was used to process the raw data, throwing out any read that contained adapters or uncalled bases, had a mean Phred below 15, or lacked an exact constant-primer or identifier match. High-quality paired reads were merged with COPE v1.2.5, and unique nucleotide sequences were defined as clonotypes. Clonotypes were aligned to IMGT TRBV, TRBD and TRBJ reference segments using MiTCR v1.1. The analysis was restricted to V-J combinations with a frequency above 0.0001, which together covered about 99% of the repertoires. A TCS score was defined as the ratio between F50 (clonal expansion) and ExV (chaos), using BLOSUM62-based TCRdist between CDR3 peptides within each V-J. Welch's t-statistics and random forest reduced 500 to 550 V-J features to roughly 13, which were used in a naive Bayes classifier (R e1071). TCRdb cleaned the public reads at Q25 with fastp, built clones with MiXCR and kept in-frame beta chains. Rows merge per CDR3 protein into single entries with the most common DNA and genes. The V and J calls follow TCRdb's processing rather than the paper's. The sample table shows some 760,000 distinct CDR3 sequences, and approximately 15% are seen once. The ten largest clones capture roughly a tenth of the sample.

The sample taken for sequencing was blood. Rearrangement joined TRBV28 to TRBJ2-5, and the D gene may be TRBD2, 6 bases matching. This receptor was obtained from a young woman with Graves' hyperthyroidism. DNA sequence: TGTGCCAGCAACTCGGGGCGGGACGAGACCCAGTACTTC. It specifies CASNSGRDETQYF.